These T cell receptor beta chains were read from a single sample in a study of CD8 T cells in ankylosing spondylitis. Each CDR3 protein gets one entry after TCRdb re-called the 5' RACE reads with MiXCR. The top ten clones hold about 0.5% of a sample with more than 650,000 distinct CDR3 sequences, 10% to 15% of them seen once. The sample taken for sequencing was blood, either unsorted or a sorted T cell fraction (not recorded which). Source of these receptors: a male donor with ankylosing spondylitis. Each CDR3 is given with its conserved first and last residue. The D gene is left open where the match is weak. Expanded clones are given a class, and other clones once, few, many or no size at all.

d_call j_call clone_size v_call cdr3_nt cdr3_aa
NA TRBJ1-2 few TRBV5-1 TGCGCCAGCAGCCGGGACCTTGGGGGCTATGGCTACACCTTC CASSRDLGGYGYTF
NA TRBJ2-1 once TRBV6-1 TGTGCCAACAGCGCGGGGCGGGTTACAATGGTCAATGAGCAGTTCTTC CANSAGRVTMVNEQFF
NA TRBJ1-6 few TRBV6-1 TGTGCCAGCAGCCGCCGGCTAGATAATTCACCCCTCCACTTT CASSRRLDNSPLHF
NA TRBJ1-2 NA TRBV7-2 TGTGCCAGCAGCCTCGGACTTTTATATGGCTACACCTTC CASSLGLLYGYTF
NA TRBJ1-4 few TRBV12-3/TRBV12-4 TGTGCCAGCAGTTTATATAGGACAGAGGGCGGGAAACTGTTTTTT CASSLYRTEGGKLFF
NA TRBJ1-5 few TRBV15 TGTGCCACCAGCAGTTCCCGTAAGCCCCAGCATTTT CATSSSRKPQHF
NA TRBJ2-1 NA TRBV11-2 TGTGCCAGCAGCTGGCGGAGGGGCAATGAGCAGTTCTTC CASSWRRGNEQFF
TRBD2 TRBJ2-1 NA TRBV6-2/TRBV6-3 TGTGCCAGCAGTTACTGGGCTAGCGGAGTGTTCTTC CASSYWASGVFF
NA TRBJ2-7 NA TRBV28 TGTGCCAGCAGCCCGCCCTCTTCCAGCTCCTACGAGCAGTACTTC CASSPPSSSSYEQYF
NA TRBJ2-7 NA TRBV7-2 TGTGCCAGCAGCTTACTACAGGGAAACTACGAGCAGTACTTC CASSLLQGNYEQYF
NA TRBJ1-5 many TRBV5-1 TGCGCCAGCAGCTTGGCGGGGGGGGATCAGCCCCAGCATTTT CASSLAGGDQPQHF
NA TRBJ2-7 few TRBV24-1 TGTGCCACCAGTGCCGGGTCCTACGAGCAGTACTTC CATSAGSYEQYF
NA TRBJ2-5 NA TRBV20-1 TGCAGTGCTCCGAACAGGGTTAAAGAGACCCAGTACTTC CSAPNRVKETQYF
TRBD1 TRBJ1-1 NA TRBV7-2 TGTGCCAGCAGCTTAGCACAGGGGGTTTATACTGAAGCTTTCTTT CASSLAQGVYTEAFF
NA TRBJ1-3 few TRBV15 TGTGCCACCAGCAGAGATGGAGGGCGTGGAAACACCATATATTTT CATSRDGGRGNTIYF
NA TRBJ1-1 many TRBV7-3 TGTGCCAGCAGCTACCCTCGAACAGGCTTGACTGAAGCTTTCTTT CASSYPRTGLTEAFF
TRBD1 TRBJ1-1 NA TRBV4-2 TGTGCCAGCAGAACCACAAACAGGGGAAACACTGAAGCTTTCTTT CASRTTNRGNTEAFF
NA TRBJ2-2 NA TRBV4-3 TGCGCCAGCAGCCAAGCTGGGGCCCAACAATTTAACACCGGGGAGCTGTTTTTT CASSQAGAQQFNTGELFF
NA TRBJ1-1 NA TRBV7-2 TGTGCCAGCAGCTCCGCCCCTAGCAGGCGGAACACTGAAGCTTTCTTT CASSSAPSRRNTEAFF
TRBD2 TRBJ2-3 many TRBV7-2 TGTGCCAGCAGCTTGCGGGAGGGCACAGATACGCAGTATTTT CASSLREGTDTQYF
NA TRBJ1-6 few TRBV7-2 TGTGCCAGCAGCTTCCCTGGGTTAGGGAGTTCACCCCTCCACTTT CASSFPGLGSSPLHF
TRBD1 TRBJ2-7 many TRBV19 TGTGCCAGTAGGAAGACAGGGTTTTCCTACGAGCAGTACTTC CASRKTGFSYEQYF
NA TRBJ2-7 NA TRBV28 TGTGCCAGCAGTTTATCTTACCGGGAGCAGTACTTC CASSLSYREQYF
NA TRBJ2-2 NA TRBV5-1 TGCGCCAGCAGCTCCGGGACCCCCGGGCTCCGGGAGCTGTTTTTT CASSSGTPGLRELFF
NA TRBJ2-1 many TRBV7-2 TGTGCCAGCAGCTTACGAGTCACCTACAATGAGCAGTTCTTC CASSLRVTYNEQFF
TRBD1 TRBJ1-1 NA TRBV10-2 TGCGCCAGCAGCAGATTACTGACAGGGATGAACACTGAAGCTTTCTTT CASSRLLTGMNTEAFF
TRBD2 TRBJ2-1 NA TRBV6-5 TGTGCCAGCAGACGACTAGCGGTCTCCTACAATGAGCAGTTCTTC CASRRLAVSYNEQFF
TRBD1 TRBJ1-2 NA TRBV20-1 TGCAGTGCTAGCGACAGGGGAAACTATGGCTACACCTTC CSASDRGNYGYTF
TRBD1 TRBJ2-7 NA TRBV4-1 TGCGCCAGCAGCCAACAACATCGGACAGGGACAAGCTCCTACGAGCAGTACTTC CASSQQHRTGTSSYEQYF
NA TRBJ2-1 few TRBV20-1 TGCAGTGCAAGACGACAGCCCGCTGAGCAGTTCTTC CSARRQPAEQFF
TRBD2 TRBJ2-5 NA TRBV5-1 TGCGCCAGCAGCTGGCAAGCGGGAGCGCGGGAGACCCAGTACTTC CASSWQAGARETQYF
TRBD1 TRBJ2-7 NA TRBV5-5 TGTGCCAGCATCAGGGACAGATCAACTTCCGAGCAGTACTTC CASIRDRSTSEQYF
NA TRBJ1-6 few TRBV20-1 TGCAGTGCTAGAGACTGGGACACGGAGAGGATAGCCCTCCACTTT CSARDWDTERIALHF
NA TRBJ1-5 few TRBV20-1 TGCAGTGCCGACCCGGACCCTCGGCAGCCCCAGCATTTT CSADPDPRQPQHF
NA TRBJ2-3 many TRBV29-1 TGCAGCGTTGATCCTGGGGGGGATACGCAGTATTTT CSVDPGGDTQYF
TRBD1 TRBJ2-1 few TRBV5-6 TGTGCCAGCAGCTATGGGGACAGACCCTACAATGAGCAGTTCTTC CASSYGDRPYNEQFF
NA TRBJ2-2 many TRBV7-2 TGTGCCAGCAGGACCGAGAACACCGGGGAGCTGTTTTTT CASRTENTGELFF
NA TRBJ2-7 few TRBV7-9 TGTGCCAGCAGCTTAAGTCAGGGCAACGAGCAGTACTTC CASSLSQGNEQYF
TRBD1 TRBJ2-2 NA TRBV2 TGTGCCAGCAAGACCCGGACAGGGTTCGGCGGGGAGCTGTTTTTT CASKTRTGFGGELFF
TRBD2 TRBJ2-1 few TRBV14 TGTGCCAGCAGCCGTAGCGGGAGGGGACACAATGAGCAGTTCTTC CASSRSGRGHNEQFF
NA TRBJ1-4 NA TRBV4-3 TGCGCCAGCAGCCAAGGGGTCCAGGGGGAAAAACTGTTTTTT CASSQGVQGEKLFF
NA TRBJ1-2 NA TRBV20-1 TGCAGTGCTAGAGCCTCGCGGGACTCTAACTATGGCTACACCTTC CSARASRDSNYGYTF
TRBD1 TRBJ1-2 few TRBV6-1 TGTGCCTACCAAGGGGGCAACTATGGCTACACCTTC CAYQGGNYGYTF
NA TRBJ2-7 few TRBV3-1 TGTGCCAGCAGCCCTCGGGCAGGTTCCTCCTACGAGCAGTACTTC CASSPRAGSSYEQYF
NA TRBJ2-7 few TRBV2 TGTGCCAGCACCGCTGACCAGGGCATAGAGCAGTACTTC CASTADQGIEQYF
TRBD1 TRBJ2-7 NA TRBV5-1 TGCGCCAGCAGCCATGGGACAGCAATTACCTACGAGCAGTACTTC CASSHGTAITYEQYF
NA TRBJ1-1 NA TRBV6-2/TRBV6-3 TGTGCCAGCAGGACGAAGCTTGAAGCTTTCTTT CASRTKLEAFF